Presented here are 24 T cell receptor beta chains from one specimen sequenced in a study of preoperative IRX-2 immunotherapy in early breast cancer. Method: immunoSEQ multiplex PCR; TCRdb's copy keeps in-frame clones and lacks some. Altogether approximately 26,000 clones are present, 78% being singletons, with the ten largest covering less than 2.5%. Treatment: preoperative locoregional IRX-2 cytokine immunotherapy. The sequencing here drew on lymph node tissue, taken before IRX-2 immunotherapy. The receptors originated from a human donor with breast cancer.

The CDR3 loop reads CATWVRNQPQHF. The CDR3 nucleotides are TGTGCCACCTGGGTGCGCAATCAGCCCCAGCATTTT. This chain joins TRBV28 and TRBJ1-5, with no clear D. This CDR3 is built from 12 residues. Germline CDR1 MDHEN, CDR2 SYDVKM. Trimming shortened V by 10 bases and J by 2 bases, and 9 bases separated the two germline ends.

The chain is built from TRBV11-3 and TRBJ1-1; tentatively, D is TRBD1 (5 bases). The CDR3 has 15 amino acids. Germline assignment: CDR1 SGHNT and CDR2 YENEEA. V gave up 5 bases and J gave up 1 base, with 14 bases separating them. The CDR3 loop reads CASSLGAGANTEAFF. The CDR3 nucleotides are TGTGCCAGCAGCCTCGGGGCAGGAGCGAACACTGAAGCTTTCTTT.

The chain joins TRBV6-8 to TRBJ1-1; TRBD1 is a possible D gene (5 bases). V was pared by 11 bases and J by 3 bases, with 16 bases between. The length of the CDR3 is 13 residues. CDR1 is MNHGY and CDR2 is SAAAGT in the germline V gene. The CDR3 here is CAFRGRWDTEAFF. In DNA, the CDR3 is TGTGCCTTCCGGGGACGGTGGGACACTGAAGCTTTCTTT.

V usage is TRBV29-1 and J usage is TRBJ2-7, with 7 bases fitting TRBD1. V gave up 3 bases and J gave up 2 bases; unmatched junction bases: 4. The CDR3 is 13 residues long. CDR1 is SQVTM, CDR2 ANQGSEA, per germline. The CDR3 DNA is TGCAGCGTTGACCGGGACAGACCCTACGAGCAGTACTTC. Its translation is CSVDRDRPYEQYF.

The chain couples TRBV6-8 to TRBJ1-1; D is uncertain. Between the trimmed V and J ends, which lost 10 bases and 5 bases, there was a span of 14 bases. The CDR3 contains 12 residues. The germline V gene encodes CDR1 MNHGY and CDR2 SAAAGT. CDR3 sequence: CAIWGGRTEAFF. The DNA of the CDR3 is TGTGCCATCTGGGGAGGGAGAACTGAAGCTTTCTTT.

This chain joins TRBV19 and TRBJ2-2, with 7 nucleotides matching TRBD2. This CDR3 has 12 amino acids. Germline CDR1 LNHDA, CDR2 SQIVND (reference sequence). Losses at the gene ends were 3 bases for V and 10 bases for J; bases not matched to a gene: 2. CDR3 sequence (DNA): TGTGCCAGTAGTATGGGAGGGGTGGAGCTGTTTTTT. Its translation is CASSMGGVELFF.

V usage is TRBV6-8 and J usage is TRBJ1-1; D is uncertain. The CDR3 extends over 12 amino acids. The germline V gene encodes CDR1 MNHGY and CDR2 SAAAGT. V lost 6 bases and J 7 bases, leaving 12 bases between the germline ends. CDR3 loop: CASSRERYEAFF. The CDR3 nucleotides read TGTGCCAGCAGCCGGGAGAGATATGAAGCTTTCTTT.

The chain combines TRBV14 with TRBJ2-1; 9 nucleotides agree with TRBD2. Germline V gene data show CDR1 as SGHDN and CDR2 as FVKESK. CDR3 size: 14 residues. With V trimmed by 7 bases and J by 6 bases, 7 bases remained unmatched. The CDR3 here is CASNGGGAANEQFF. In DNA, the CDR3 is TGTGCCAGCAACGGCGGGGGGGCCGCCAATGAGCAGTTCTTC.

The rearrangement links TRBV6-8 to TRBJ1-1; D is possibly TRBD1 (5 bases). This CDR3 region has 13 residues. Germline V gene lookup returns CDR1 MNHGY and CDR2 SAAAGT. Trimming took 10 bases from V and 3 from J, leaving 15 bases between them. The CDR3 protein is CAIMPGLHTEAFF. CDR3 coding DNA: TGTGCCATAATGCCGGGACTGCACACTGAAGCTTTCTTT.

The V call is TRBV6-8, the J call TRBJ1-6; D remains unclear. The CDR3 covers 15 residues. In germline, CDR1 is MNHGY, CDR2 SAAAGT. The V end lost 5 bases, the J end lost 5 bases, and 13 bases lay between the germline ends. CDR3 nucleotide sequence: TGTGCCAGCAGTGTTCGGCCAGGAGATAATTCACCCCTCCACTTT. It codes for CASSVRPGDNSPLHF.

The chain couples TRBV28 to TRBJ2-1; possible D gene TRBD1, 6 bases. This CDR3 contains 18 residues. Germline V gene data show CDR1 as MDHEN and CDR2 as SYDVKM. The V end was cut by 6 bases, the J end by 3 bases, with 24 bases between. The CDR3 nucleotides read TGTGCCAGCAGCCCTTCCCCGCTTTCCCAGGGGATCTACAATGAGCAGTTCTTC. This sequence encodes CASSPSPLSQGIYNEQFF.

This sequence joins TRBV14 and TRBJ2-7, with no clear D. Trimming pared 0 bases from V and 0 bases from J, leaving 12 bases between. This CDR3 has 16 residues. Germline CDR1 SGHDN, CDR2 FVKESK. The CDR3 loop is CASSQDRLGSSYEQYF. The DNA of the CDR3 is TGTGCCAGCAGCCAAGATAGATTGGGAAGCTCCTACGAGCAGTACTTC.

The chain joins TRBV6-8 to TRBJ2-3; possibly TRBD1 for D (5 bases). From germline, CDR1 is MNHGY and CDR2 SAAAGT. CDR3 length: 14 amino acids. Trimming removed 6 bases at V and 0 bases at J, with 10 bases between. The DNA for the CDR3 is TGTGCCAGCAGCCCGGACAAAAGCACAGATACGCAGTATTTT. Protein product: CASSPDKSTDTQYF.

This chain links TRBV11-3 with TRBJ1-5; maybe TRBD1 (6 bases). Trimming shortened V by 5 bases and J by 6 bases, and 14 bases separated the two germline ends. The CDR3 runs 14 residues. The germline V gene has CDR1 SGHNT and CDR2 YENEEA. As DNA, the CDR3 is TGTGCCAGCAGCCGAGGGAGCAGGGGTCAGCCCCAGCATTTT. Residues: CASSRGSRGQPQHF.

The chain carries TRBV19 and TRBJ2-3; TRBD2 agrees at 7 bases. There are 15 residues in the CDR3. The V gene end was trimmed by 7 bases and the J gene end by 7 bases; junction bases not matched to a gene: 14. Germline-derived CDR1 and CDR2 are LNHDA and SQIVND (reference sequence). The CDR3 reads CASNTRAGDWNTQYF. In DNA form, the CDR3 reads TGTGCCAGTAACACGCGGGCGGGGGATTGGAATACGCAGTATTTT.

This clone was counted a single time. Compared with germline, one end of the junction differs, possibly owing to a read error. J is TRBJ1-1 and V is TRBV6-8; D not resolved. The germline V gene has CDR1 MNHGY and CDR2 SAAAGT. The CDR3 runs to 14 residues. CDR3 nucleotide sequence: TGTGCCATCAGTGCCGAGGGCGCGAACACTGAAGCTTTCTTT. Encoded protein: CAISAEGANTEAFF.

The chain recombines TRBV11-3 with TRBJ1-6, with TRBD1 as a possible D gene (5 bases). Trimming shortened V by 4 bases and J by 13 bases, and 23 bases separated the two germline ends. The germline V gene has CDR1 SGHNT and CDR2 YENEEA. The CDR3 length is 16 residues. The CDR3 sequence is CASSSSRDLLMNPLHF. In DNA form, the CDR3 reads TGTGCCAGCAGCTCCTCCCGGGACCTCCTGATGAATCCCCTCCACTTT.

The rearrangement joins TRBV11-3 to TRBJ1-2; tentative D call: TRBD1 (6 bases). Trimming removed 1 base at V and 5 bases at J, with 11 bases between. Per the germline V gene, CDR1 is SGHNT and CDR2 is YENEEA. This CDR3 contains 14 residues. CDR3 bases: TGTGCCAGCAGCTTAGGAGGTACAGGGTATGGCTACACCTTC. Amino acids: CASSLGGTGYGYTF. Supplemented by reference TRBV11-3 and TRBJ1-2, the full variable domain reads EAGVVQSPRYKIIEKKQPVAFWCNPISGHNTLYWYLQNLGQGPELLIRYENEEAVDDSQLPKDRFSAERLKGVDSTLKIQPAELGDSAVYLCASSLGGTGYGYTFGSGTRLTVV.

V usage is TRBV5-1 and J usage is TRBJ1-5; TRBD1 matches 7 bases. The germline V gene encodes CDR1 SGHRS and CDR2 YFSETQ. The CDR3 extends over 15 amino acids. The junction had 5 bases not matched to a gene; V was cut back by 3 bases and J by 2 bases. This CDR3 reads CASSSGQSGNQPQHF. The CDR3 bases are TGCGCCAGCAGCTCGGGACAGTCGGGCAATCAGCCCCAGCATTTT.

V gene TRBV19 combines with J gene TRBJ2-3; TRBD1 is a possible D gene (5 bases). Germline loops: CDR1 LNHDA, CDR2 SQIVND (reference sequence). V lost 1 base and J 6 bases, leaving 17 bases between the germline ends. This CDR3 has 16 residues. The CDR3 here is CASSIVRRGPSDTQYF. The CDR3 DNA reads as TGTGCCAGTAGTATAGTTAGAAGGGGCCCCTCGGATACGCAGTATTTT.

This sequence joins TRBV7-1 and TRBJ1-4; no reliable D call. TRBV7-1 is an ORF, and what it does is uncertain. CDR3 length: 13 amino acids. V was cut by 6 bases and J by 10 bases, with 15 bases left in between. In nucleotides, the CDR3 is TGTGCCAGCAGTTTTGGTAGTCCCGGAAAACTGTTTTTT. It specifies CASSFGSPGKLFF.

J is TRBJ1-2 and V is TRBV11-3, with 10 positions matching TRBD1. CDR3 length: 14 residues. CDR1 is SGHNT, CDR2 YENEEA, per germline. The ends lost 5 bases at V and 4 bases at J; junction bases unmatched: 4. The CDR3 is CASSRGQGFYGYTF. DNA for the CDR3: TGTGCCAGCAGCCGGGGACAGGGGTTCTATGGCTACACCTTC. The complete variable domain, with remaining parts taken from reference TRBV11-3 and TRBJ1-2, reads EAGVVQSPRYKIIEKKQPVAFWCNPISGHNTLYWYLQNLGQGPELLIRYENEEAVDDSQLPKDRFSAERLKGVDSTLKIQPAELGDSAVYLCASSRGQGFYGYTFGSGTRLTVV.

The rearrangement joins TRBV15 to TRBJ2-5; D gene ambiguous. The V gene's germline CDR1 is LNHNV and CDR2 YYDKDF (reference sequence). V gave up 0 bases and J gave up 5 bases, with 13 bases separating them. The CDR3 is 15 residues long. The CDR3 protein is CATSRDKGSWETQYF. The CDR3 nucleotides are TGTGCCACCAGCAGAGATAAAGGGTCCTGGGAGACCCAGTACTTC.

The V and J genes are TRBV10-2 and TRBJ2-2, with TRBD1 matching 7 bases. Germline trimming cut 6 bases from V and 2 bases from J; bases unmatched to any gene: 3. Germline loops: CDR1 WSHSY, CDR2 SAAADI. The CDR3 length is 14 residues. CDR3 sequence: CASRGTANTGELFF. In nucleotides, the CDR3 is TGCGCCAGCAGGGGGACAGCTAACACCGGGGAGCTGTTTTTT.